The next 18 T cell receptor beta chains were all read from a single sample in a study of OX40 agonist ivuxolimab in advanced cancers. Libraries came from the immunoSEQ multiplex PCR assay. In TCRdb, the immuneACCESS table is reduced to in-frame sequences with V and J assigned. These tables do not hold every clone; where another copy was compared, an unresolved V gene accounts for under half, and the others remain unexplained. The sample table contains about 44,000 clones; only one count was recorded for roughly nine tenths of them. Of the sample, around 29% is held by the ten largest clones. Sequenced material: CD4+ or CD8+ T cells sorted from blood, taken in a trial of the OX40 agonist ivuxolimab. These receptors originate from an adult with an advanced solid tumor such as melanoma, head and neck, liver or kidney cancer.

The chain is built from TRBV16 and TRBJ1-1; D may be TRBD1 (5 bases). The CDR3 consists of 11 residues. Germline V gives CDR1 KGHSY, CDR2 FQNENV. V was clipped by 0 bases and J by 11 bases, with 7 bases between them. CDR3 sequence: CASSQSGAAFF. The CDR3 DNA follows: TGTGCCAGCAGCCAATCAGGGGCTGCTTTCTTT.

The J gene is TRBJ1-1, the V gene TRBV7-6; D not certain. The CDR3 has 15 residues. CDR1 is SGHVS, CDR2 FNYEAQ, per germline. V lost 1 base, J lost 1 base, and 10 bases lay in between. The CDR3 sequence is CASSLGAGGNTEAFF. The CDR3 coding sequence is TGTGCCAGCAGCTTAGGGGCAGGAGGGAACACTGAAGCTTTCTTT.

The rearrangement joins TRBV5-5 to TRBJ1-5, with unresolved D. The germline V gene encodes CDR1 SGHKS and CDR2 YYEKEE (reference sequence). The V end was cut by 2 bases, the J end by 4 bases, with 13 bases between. The CDR3 has 15 amino acids. CDR3 sequence reads: CASSFSARVNQPQHF. The CDR3 nucleotides are TGTGCCAGCAGCTTTTCCGCCCGGGTGAATCAGCCCCAGCATTTT.

This chain uses TRBV7-9 with TRBJ2-1; D ambiguous. The CDR3 has 14 amino acids. Trimming took off 3 bases at V and 1 base at J, with 7 bases between the two ends. The germline gives CDR1 SEHNR, CDR2 FQNEAQ (reference sequence). The CDR3 bases are TGTGCCAGCAGCTTTGTGAGGTCCTACAATGAGCAGTTCTTC. This codes for CASSFVRSYNEQFF.

The chain is built from TRBV6-5 and TRBJ1-4, with D unclear. The germline V gene has CDR1 MNHEY and CDR2 SVGAGI. Trimming took off 5 bases at V and 8 bases at J, with 12 bases between the two ends. CDR3 length equals 13 residues. CDR3 in DNA: TGTGCCAGCAGTGGAGGAGAGGCGGAAAAACTGTTTTTT. This codes for CASSGGEAEKLFF.

V usage is TRBV28 and J usage is TRBJ2-7; 8 bases agree with TRBD1. The length of the CDR3 is 14 residues. The V gene's germline CDR1 is MDHEN and CDR2 SYDVKM. Germline trimming cut 4 bases from V and 6 bases from J; bases unmatched to any gene: 8. CDR3 loop: CASSYRGVKGEQYF. In nucleotides, the CDR3 is TGTGCCAGCAGTTACAGGGGGGTGAAGGGCGAGCAGTACTTC.

The J gene is TRBJ2-4, the V gene TRBV9; 9 nucleotides agree with TRBD1. J gave up 4 bases and V 4 bases, and 6 bases lay outside the gene matches. The CDR3 runs 15 residues. Germline V gene lookup returns CDR1 SGDLS and CDR2 YYNGEE. CDR3 coding DNA: TGTGCCAGCAGCAGTGGGACAGGGATAAAAAACATTCAGTACTTC. This translates into CASSSGTGIKNIQYF.

The chain employs TRBV5-6 and TRBJ2-3; 10 bases are a match to TRBD2. Germline loops: CDR1 SGHDT, CDR2 YYEEEE. The CDR3 is 17 amino acids. The trim removed 4 bases at V and 1 base at J, leaving 9 bases unmatched. CDR3 coding DNA: TGTGCCAGCAGCCGGCTAGCGGGAGTATTTGGCACAGATACGCAGTATTTT. It translates to CASSRLAGVFGTDTQYF. Full variable domain (missing parts from reference TRBV5-6 and TRBJ2-3): DAGVTQSPTHLIKTRGQQVTLRCSPKSGHDTVSWYQQALGQGPQFIFQYYEEEERQRGNFPDRFSGHQFPNYSSELNVNALLLGDSALYLCASSRLAGVFGTDTQYFGPGTRLTVL.

The V call is TRBV21-1, the J call TRBJ2-1. TRBV21-1 is a pseudogene. The length of the CDR3 is 18 residues. Here the CDR3 reads CASSKDSTPGRTYNEQFF. CDR3 sequence (DNA): TGTGCCAGCAGCAAAGATTCTACGCCGGGACGAACCTACAATGAGCAGTTCTTC.

This rearrangement joins TRBV9 to TRBJ2-6; D possibly uses TRBD1 or TRBD2 (5 bases each). The germline V gene has CDR1 SGDLS and CDR2 YYNGEE. Deletions cut 0 bases from V and 1 base from J, with 14 bases between. The CDR3 runs 18 residues. CDR3 residues: CASSVDGGPVSGANVLTF. CDR3 in DNA: TGTGCCAGCAGCGTAGATGGGGGTCCCGTTTCTGGGGCCAACGTCCTGACTTTC.

The J gene is TRBJ2-1, the V gene TRBV7-8; 12 bases agree with TRBD2. CDR3 length equals 15 residues. Per germline, CDR1 SGHVS and CDR2 FQNEAQ. The V gene end was trimmed by 3 bases and the J gene end by 5 bases; junction bases not matched to a gene: 2. CDR3 coding DNA: TGTGCCAGCAGCTTCTGGACTAGCGGGAACAATGAGCAGTTCTTC. Its protein product is CASSFWTSGNNEQFF.

The chain recombines TRBV9 with TRBJ2-4; 8 bases match TRBD1. The trim removed 3 bases at V and 8 bases at J, leaving 13 bases unmatched. Germline V CDR1 and CDR2: SGDLS, YYNGEE. The length of the CDR3 is 16 residues. This CDR3 is CASSANFETGEDIQYF. The DNA of the CDR3 is TGTGCCAGCAGCGCAAACTTCGAGACAGGGGAGGACATTCAGTACTTC.

V usage is TRBV30 and J usage is TRBJ1-1, with D tentatively TRBD1 (5 bases). This CDR3 is built from 13 residues. Germline-derived CDR1 and CDR2 are GTSNPN and SVGIG (reference sequence). With 0 bases removed from V and 6 bases from J, the gap between germline ends came to 11 bases. The chain's CDR3 is CAWSVVGASEAFF. The DNA for the CDR3 is TGTGCCTGGAGTGTAGTTGGGGCCTCTGAAGCTTTCTTT.

This chain joins TRBV28 and TRBJ2-1, with D possibly called TRBD1 or TRBD2 (5 bases each). The V gene lost 3 bases and the J gene lost 7 bases, with 13 bases spanning the gap. This CDR3 has 14 residues. Germline V CDR1 and CDR2: MDHEN, SYDVKM. CDR3 nucleotides: TGTGCCAGCAGTTTGGTGGGGGACGAAAATGAGCAGTTCTTC. The encoded protein is CASSLVGDENEQFF.

This chain connects TRBV19 to TRBJ1-2; D is unclear. V was pared by 4 bases and J by 4 bases, with 4 bases between. In germline, CDR1 is LNHDA, CDR2 SQIVND (reference sequence). The CDR3 loop spans 11 amino acids. The CDR3 sequence is CASSSGYGYTF. The CDR3 region has the DNA TGTGCCAGTAGTAGTGGCTATGGCTACACCTTC.

J is TRBJ2-7 and V is TRBV5-6; 7 bases align to TRBD1. The J segment lost 1 base and the V segment lost 5 bases, leaving 3 bases of the junction unmatched. The germline V gene encodes CDR1 SGHDT and CDR2 YYEEEE. This CDR3 has 13 residues. The CDR3 region is CASSSDRSYEQYF. Written as DNA, the CDR3 is TGTGCCAGCAGTTCGGACAGGTCCTACGAGCAGTACTTC.

This clone was observed a single time. The chain combines TRBV14 with TRBJ2-1, with D unclear. The CDR3 runs to 15 residues. CDR1 SGHDN and CDR2 FVKESK come from the germline V gene. The ends were cut back, 0 bases at V and 0 bases at J, with 6 bases in the middle. CDR3 protein: CASSQDPSSYNEQFF. The CDR3 DNA reads TGTGCCAGCAGCCAAGATCCGAGCTCCTACAATGAGCAGTTCTTC. Full variable domain (outside the CDR3, taken from reference TRBV14 and TRBJ2-1): EAGVTQFPSHSVIEKGQTVTLRCDPISGHDNLYWYRRVMGKEIKFLLHFVKESKQDESGMPNNRFLAERTGGTYSTLKVQPAELEDSGVYFCASSQDPSSYNEQFFGPGTRLTVL.

Comments on this clone: Other DNA sequences within the sample encode an identical CDR3. V and J are TRBV28 and TRBJ1-5, with TRBD1 as a possible D gene (6 bases). V was clipped by 5 bases and J by 7 bases, with 15 bases between them. Germline loops: CDR1 MDHEN, CDR2 SYDVKM. The CDR3 loop spans 14 amino acids. CDR3 loop: CASSPRGGNQPQHF. In DNA form, the CDR3 reads TGTGCCAGCAGTCCCCGAGGGGGGAACCAGCCCCAGCATTTT.